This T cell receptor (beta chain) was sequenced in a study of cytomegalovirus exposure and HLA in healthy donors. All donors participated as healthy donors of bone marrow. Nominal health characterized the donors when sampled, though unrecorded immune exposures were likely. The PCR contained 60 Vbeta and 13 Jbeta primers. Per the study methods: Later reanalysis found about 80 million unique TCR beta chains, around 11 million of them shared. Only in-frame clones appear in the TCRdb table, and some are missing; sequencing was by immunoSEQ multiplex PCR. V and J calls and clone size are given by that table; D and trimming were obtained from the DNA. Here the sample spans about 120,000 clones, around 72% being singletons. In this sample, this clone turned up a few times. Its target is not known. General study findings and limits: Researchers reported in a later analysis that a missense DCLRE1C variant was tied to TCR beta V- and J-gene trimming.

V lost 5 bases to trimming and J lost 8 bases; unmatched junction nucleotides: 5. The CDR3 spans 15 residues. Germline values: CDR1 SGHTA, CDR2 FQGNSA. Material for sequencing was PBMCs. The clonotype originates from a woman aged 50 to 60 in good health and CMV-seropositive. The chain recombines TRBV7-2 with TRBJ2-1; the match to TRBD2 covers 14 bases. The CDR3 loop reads CASSPRTSGGYEQFF. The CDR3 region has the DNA TGTGCCAGCAGCCCCCGGACTAGCGGGGGGTATGAGCAGTTCTTC.